Sequencing of this TCR beta chain was carried out in a study of long-term antiretroviral therapy in people with HIV. Study-wide background: Some samples came about a decade before the 2015 immediate-ART recommendation, and these were the earliest.

The CDR3 spans 15 residues. V lost 5 bases and J 3 bases, leaving 15 bases between the germline ends. Germline V gives CDR1 SGHTA, CDR2 FQGNSA. They ran version v3.0 of the immunoSEQ assay at survey level. It was about 35,000-55,000 T-cell genomes per sample that sequencing targeted. The assay was immunoSEQ multiplex PCR, and TCRdb's table has in-frame clones only and misses some. The repertoire holds roughly 24,000 clones, with approximately 86% as singletons. With regard to this clone: Antigen unknown.

Every donor had one or more pre-ART and two or more post-ART PBMC samples. Findings of the study overall: Controls exceeded HIV repertoires in CDR3 length range.

This receptor was taken from a man between 40 and 49 years old with HIV. The V gene is TRBV7-2, the J gene TRBJ2-3; TRBD1 might be the D (5 bases). Specimen: unsorted PBMCs, collected 1.6 years after starting antiretroviral therapy. The CDR3 sequence: CASSASGLRTDTQYF. The CDR3 DNA reads TGTGCCAGCAGCGCCTCAGGGCTTAGGACAGATACGCAGTATTTT.